This T cell receptor beta chain derives from a study of tumor-infiltrating lymphocytes in primary liver carcinoma. The authors made TCR beta cDNA from around 500 ng total RNA with a constant-region primer. Construction of TCR beta libraries relied on three successive nested multiplex PCR rounds employing slightly modified ARM-PCR. Investigators reported that the first two PCR rounds, at 10 to 11 cycles each, used TRBV1-TRBV30 forward primers with a C-beta reverse primer. In TCRdb, the multiplex PCR reads were re-called with MiXCR into one record per CDR3 protein. The data hold approximately 330,000 distinct CDR3 sequences, with less than 65% observed a single time. Unsorted whole blood served as the source of blood RNA, and germline DNA was extracted as well. The CDR3 has 15 amino acids. CDR1 is PRHDT and CDR2 is FYEKMQ in the germline V gene (reference sequence). V was trimmed by 0 bases and J by 0 bases, leaving 8 bases between them.

Study-level findings and limits: Tumors had a significantly higher top-250-clone fraction than blood (p = 0.039).

There are many counts of this clonotype. What it recognizes is unknown. V is TRBV13 and J is TRBJ2-5, with D unresolved. The origin of this receptor is a man between 35 and 55 years old with primary liver carcinoma and hepatitis B virus infection. Sequencing input: peripheral blood. The CDR3 nucleotides are TGTGCCAGCAGCTTAGGCCCCCAGAACCAAGAGACCCAGTACTTC. Its protein is CASSLGPQNQETQYF.